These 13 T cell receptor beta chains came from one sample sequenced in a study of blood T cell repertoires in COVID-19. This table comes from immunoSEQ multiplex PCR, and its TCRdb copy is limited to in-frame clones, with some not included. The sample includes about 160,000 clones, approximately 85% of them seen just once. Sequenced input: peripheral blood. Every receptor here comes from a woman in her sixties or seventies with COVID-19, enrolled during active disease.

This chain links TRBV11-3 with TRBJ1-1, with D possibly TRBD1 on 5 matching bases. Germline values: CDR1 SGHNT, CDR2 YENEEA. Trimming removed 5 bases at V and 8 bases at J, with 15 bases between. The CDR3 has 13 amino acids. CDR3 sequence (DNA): TGTGCCAGCAGCACTACATATGGACAAGAAGCTTTCTTT. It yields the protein CASSTTYGQEAFF.

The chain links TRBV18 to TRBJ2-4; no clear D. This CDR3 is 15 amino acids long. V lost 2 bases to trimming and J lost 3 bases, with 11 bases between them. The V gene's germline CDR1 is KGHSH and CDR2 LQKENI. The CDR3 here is CASSPESVNKNIQYF. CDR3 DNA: TGTGCCAGCTCACCAGAGTCGGTCAACAAAAACATTCAGTACTTC.

CDR3 sequence (DNA): TGTGCCGCCTCCTACAGGGGGCAGAATCAGCCCCAGCATTTT. The encoded protein is CAASYRGQNQPQHF. The chain combines TRBV19 with TRBJ1-5, with TRBD1 identical over 9 bases. V shed 11 bases, J shed 4 bases, and the junction held 9 bases outside the gene matches. The CDR3 has 14 residues. In germline, CDR1 is LNHDA, CDR2 SQIVND (reference sequence).

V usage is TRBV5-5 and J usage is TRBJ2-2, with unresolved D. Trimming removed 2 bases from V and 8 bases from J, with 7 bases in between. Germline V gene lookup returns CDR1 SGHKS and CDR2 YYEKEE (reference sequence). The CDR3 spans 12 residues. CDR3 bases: TGTGCCAGCAGCTTACGGTCGGGGGAGCTGTTTTTT. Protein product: CASSLRSGELFF.

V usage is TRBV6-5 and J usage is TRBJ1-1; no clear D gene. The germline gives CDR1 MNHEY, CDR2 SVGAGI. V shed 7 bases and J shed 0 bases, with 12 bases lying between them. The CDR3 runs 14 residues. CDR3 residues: CASKKAGLNTEAFF. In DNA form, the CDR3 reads TGTGCCAGCAAGAAAGCAGGCCTGAACACTGAAGCTTTCTTT.

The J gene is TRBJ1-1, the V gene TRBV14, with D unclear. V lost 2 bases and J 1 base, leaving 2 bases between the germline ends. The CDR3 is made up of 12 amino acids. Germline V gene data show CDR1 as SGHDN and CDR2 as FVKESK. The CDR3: CASSQRNTEAFF. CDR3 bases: TGTGCCAGCAGCCAACGGAACACTGAAGCTTTCTTT.

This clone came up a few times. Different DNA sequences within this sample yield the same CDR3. This CDR3 reads CASSVVSGSTEAFF. The CDR3 DNA is TGTGCCAGCAGCGTAGTGAGCGGGAGCACTGAAGCTTTCTTT. The J gene is TRBJ1-1, the V gene TRBV9, with no clear D. Germline CDR1 reads SGDLS; CDR2 reads YYNGEE. CDR3 size: 14 residues. The V end was cut by 0 bases, the J end by 4 bases, with 10 bases between.

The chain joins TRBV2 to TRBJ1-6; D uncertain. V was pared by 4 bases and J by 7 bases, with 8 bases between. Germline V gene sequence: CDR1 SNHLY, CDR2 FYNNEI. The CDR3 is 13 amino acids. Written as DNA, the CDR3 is TGTGCCAGCAGTGTTGGACTGAATTCACCCCTCCACTTT. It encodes CASSVGLNSPLHF.

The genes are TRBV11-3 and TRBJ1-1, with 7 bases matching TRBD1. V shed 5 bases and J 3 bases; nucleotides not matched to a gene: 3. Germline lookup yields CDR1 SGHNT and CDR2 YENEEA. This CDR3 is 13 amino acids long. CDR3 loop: CASSRGRDTEAFF. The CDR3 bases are TGTGCCAGCAGCAGGGGGCGGGACACTGAAGCTTTCTTT.

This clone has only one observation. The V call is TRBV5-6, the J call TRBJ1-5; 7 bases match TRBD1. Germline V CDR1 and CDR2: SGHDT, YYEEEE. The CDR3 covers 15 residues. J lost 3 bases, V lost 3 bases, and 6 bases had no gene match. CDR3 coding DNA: TGTGCCAGCAGCTGGAAGGGACAGACCAATCAGCCCCAGCATTTT. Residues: CASSWKGQTNQPQHF.

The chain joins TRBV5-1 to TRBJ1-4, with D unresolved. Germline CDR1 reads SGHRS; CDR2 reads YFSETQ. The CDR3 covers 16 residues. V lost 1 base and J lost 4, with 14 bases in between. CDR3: CASSLIGGGLNEKLFF. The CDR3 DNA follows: TGCGCCAGCAGCTTGATTGGCGGAGGTCTTAATGAAAAACTGTTTTTT.

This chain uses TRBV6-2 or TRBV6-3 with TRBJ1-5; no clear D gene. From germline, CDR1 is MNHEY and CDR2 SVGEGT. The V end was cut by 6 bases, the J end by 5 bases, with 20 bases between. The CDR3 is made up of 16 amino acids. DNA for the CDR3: TGTGCCAGCAGATACGGGTTTAAAGGGAGGCATCAGCCCCAGCATTTT. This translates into CASRYGFKGRHQPQHF.

In DNA form, the CDR3 reads TGCGCCAGCAGCCAAACCCTAGCGGGGGGTTGGGATACGCAGTATTTT. Amino acids: CASSQTLAGGWDTQYF. The chain employs TRBV4-1 and TRBJ2-3, with TRBD2 matching over 11 bases. Germline CDR1 is MGHRA and CDR2 is YSYEKL. The CDR3 covers 16 residues. Trimming removed 2 bases from V and 6 bases from J; junction bases left unmatched: 7.